The clone carrying this TCR beta chain is hyperexpanded in the sample. Antigen: not known. Profiled with immunoSEQ multiplex PCR; TCRdb holds only in-frame clones, not every one. The sample shows some 870 clones, about 20% of them seen only once. The sample is drawn from a study of T cells in localized non-small cell lung cancer. Overall study findings and caveats: Because researchers sequenced only one region of the tumor, heterogeneity is still possible.

Germline CDR1 GTSNPN, CDR2 SVGIG (reference sequence). The trim removed 4 bases at V and 0 bases at J, leaving 5 bases unmatched. CDR3 length: 14 residues. Specimen: normal lung tissue next to the tumor, collected before any cancer treatment. The chain combines TRBV30 with TRBJ1-1; 7 nucleotides line up with TRBD1. This clonotype originated in a male donor at least 60 years old with stage I lung adenocarcinoma. The CDR3 is CAWNGGQVNTEAFF. The CDR3 nucleotides read TGTGCCTGGAACGGAGGACAGGTGAACACTGAAGCTTTCTTT.